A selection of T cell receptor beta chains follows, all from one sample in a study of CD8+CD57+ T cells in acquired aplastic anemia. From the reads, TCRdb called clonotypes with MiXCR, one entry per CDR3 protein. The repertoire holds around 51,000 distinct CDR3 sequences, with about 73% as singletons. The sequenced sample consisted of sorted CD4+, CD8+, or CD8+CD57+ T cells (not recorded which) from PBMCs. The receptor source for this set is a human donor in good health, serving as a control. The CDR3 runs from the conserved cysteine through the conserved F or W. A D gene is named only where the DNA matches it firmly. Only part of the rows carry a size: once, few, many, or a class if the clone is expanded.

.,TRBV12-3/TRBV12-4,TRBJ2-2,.,CASSPSFGELFF,TGTGCCAGCAGTCCGTCCTTCGGGGAGCTGTTTTTT
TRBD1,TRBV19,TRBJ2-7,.,CASSIWDRDEQYF,TGTGCCAGTAGTATTTGGGACAGGGACGAGCAGTACTTC
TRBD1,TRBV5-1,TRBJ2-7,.,CASSLAQGVFYEQHF,TGCGCCAGCAGCTTGGCGCAGGGGGTGTTCTACGAGCAGCACTTC
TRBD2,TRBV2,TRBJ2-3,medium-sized,CASSEASGSTDTQYF,TGTGCCAGCAGTGAGGCTAGCGGGAGCACAGATACGCAGTATTTT
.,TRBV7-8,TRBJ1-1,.,CASTTYKNTEAFF,TGTGCCAGCACCACCTATAAGAACACTGAAGCTTTCTTT
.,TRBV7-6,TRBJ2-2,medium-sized,CASSLGETTGELFF,TGTGCCAGCAGCTTAGGGGAGACCACCGGGGAGCTGTTTTTT
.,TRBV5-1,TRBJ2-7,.,CASSPLQGGGEMYF,TGCGCCAGCAGCCCACTCCAAGGGGGGGGCGAAATGTACTTC
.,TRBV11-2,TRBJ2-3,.,CASSLDLEANTDTQYF,TGTGCCAGCAGCTTAGATCTCGAGGCGAACACAGATACGCAGTATTTT
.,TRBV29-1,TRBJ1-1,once,CSGEKYMNTEAFF,TGCAGCGGCGAAAAATACATGAACACTGAAGCTTTCTTT
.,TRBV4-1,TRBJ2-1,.,CASSQDRSSYNEQFF,TGCGCCAGCAGCCAAGACAGGAGCTCCTACAATGAGCAGTTCTTC
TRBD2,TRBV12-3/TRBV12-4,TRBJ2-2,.,CASSQPPLAGKNTGELSF,TGTGCCAGCAGTCAGCCTCCACTAGCGGGGAAAAACACCGGGGAGCTGTCTTTC
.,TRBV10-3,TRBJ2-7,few,CAISDSSLGVTLGYEQYF,TGTGCCATCAGTGACTCTTCCTTGGGGGTGACCCTAGGCTACGAGCAGTACTTC
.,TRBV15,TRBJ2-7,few,CATSRDRPTGQYF,TGTGCCACCAGCAGAGATAGGCCAACGGGGCAGTACTTC
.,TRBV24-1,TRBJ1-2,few,CATSDEGQMYGYTF,TGTGCCACCAGTGATGAAGGACAGATGTATGGCTACACCTTC
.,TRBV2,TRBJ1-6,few,CASRGGGVSPLHF,TGTGCCAGCAGGGGAGGGGGAGTTTCACCCCTCCACTTT
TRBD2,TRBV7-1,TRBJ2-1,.,CASSPVLGSGGTYNKQFF,TGTGCCAGCAGCCCAGTGCTGGGATCGGGAGGTACCTACAATAAGCAGTTCTTC
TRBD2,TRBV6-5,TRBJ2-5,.,CASSYVAGGEETQYF,TGTGCCAGCAGTTACGTAGCGGGGGGCGAAGAGACCCAGTACTTC
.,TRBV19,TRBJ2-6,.,CASSRGSGANVLTF,TGTGCCAGTAGTAGGGGCTCTGGGGCCAACGTCCTGACTTTC
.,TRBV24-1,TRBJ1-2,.,CATSDDSDGWYGYTF,TGTGCCACCAGTGATGATTCGGACGGGTGGTATGGCTACACCTTC
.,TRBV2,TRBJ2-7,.,CASSELTSEQYF,TGCGCCAGCAGTGAGTTGACGTCCGAGCAGTACTTC
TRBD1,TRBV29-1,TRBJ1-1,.,CSVGQGARGTEAFF,TGCAGCGTGGGACAGGGGGCGCGGGGCACTGAAGCTTTCTTT
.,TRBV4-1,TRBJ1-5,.,CASSQDRHPNQPQHF,TGCGCCAGCAGCCAAGATCGACACCCGAATCAGCCCCAGCATTTT
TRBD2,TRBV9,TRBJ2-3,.,CASSVAGLARDTQYF,TGTGCCAGCAGCGTAGCGGGACTAGCGAGGGATACGCAGTATTTT
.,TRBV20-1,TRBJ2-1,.,CSVDYFNEQFF,TGCAGTGTGGACTACTTCAATGAGCAGTTCTTC
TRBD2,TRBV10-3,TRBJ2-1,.,CAISERGLAAYNEQFF,TGTGCCATCAGTGAGCGTGGACTAGCAGCCTACAATGAGCAGTTCTTC